A selection of T cell receptor beta chains follows, all from one sample in a study of cytomegalovirus exposure and HLA in healthy donors. The repertoire was sequenced with immunoSEQ multiplex PCR; TCRdb's copy has only in-frame clones and lacks some. This sample has 76,000 or so clones, with roughly 73% found just once. Sequencing was carried out using PBMCs. These receptors originate from a middle-aged woman in good health and CMV-seropositive. The CDR3 runs from the conserved cysteine through the conserved F or W. D genes are given only for firm matches. The size field is filled for only some rows; it gives once, few, many or a size class.

DNA,CDR3,D,size,V,J
TGTGCCAGCAGGGCAGGGAATGAGCAGTTCTTC,CASRAGNEQFF,.,.,TRBV2,TRBJ2-1
TGCGCCAGCAGAGGCGGGGGGCTCTCCTACAATGAGCAGTTCTTC,CASRGGGLSYNEQFF,TRBD2,.,TRBV10-1,TRBJ2-1
TGTGCCAGCAGTTCGCCCGGAGACAGGGGGCATGGGGAGCAGTACTTC,CASSSPGDRGHGEQYF,TRBD1,.,TRBV6-6,TRBJ2-7
TGTGCCAGCAGTCACCGGGACAGGTACGAGCAGTACTTC,CASSHRDRYEQYF,TRBD1,.,TRBV6-1,TRBJ2-7
TGTGCCAGCAGCTCGAGGGAGCTTTATAATGAAAAACTGTTTTTT,CASSSRELYNEKLFF,.,few,TRBV5-6,TRBJ1-4
TGTGCCAGCAGTGAAGCGCTAAGGCGGGTCATCGTCGAGCAGTACTTC,CASSEALRRVIVEQYF,.,.,TRBV2,TRBJ2-7
TGTGCCAGCAGCGCGGCGGACAGGGACCAAGAGACCCAGTACTTC,CASSAADRDQETQYF,TRBD1,.,TRBV7-9,TRBJ2-5
TGCGCCAGCAGCTTGCGTGGGAGGTCTTCCTACGAGCAGTACTTC,CASSLRGRSSYEQYF,.,.,TRBV5-1,TRBJ2-7
TGTGCCAGCGGTTACCGCACGGGGGAGCAGTACTTC,CASGYRTGEQYF,.,.,TRBV6-5,TRBJ2-7
TGTGCCAGCAGATACAGGGACCCAAGCACAGATACGCAGTATTTT,CASRYRDPSTDTQYF,.,.,TRBV2,TRBJ2-3
TGTGCCAGCAGCGTAGGGGCCGATGGAAACACCATATATTTT,CASSVGADGNTIYF,.,.,TRBV9,TRBJ1-3